Listed below are T cell receptor beta chains from one sample, sequenced in a study of CD8 T cells in ankylosing spondylitis. In TCRdb, the 5' RACE reads were re-called with MiXCR into one record per CDR3 protein. This repertoire shows 150,000 to 200,000 distinct CDR3 sequences, roughly 13% found once; its top ten account for 15% to 20%. The specimen was blood, either unsorted or a sorted T cell fraction (not recorded which). These receptors were obtained from a male donor with ankylosing spondylitis or in good health (not recorded which). Each CDR3 is given with its conserved first and last residue. D genes are given only for firm matches. Clone sizes are given selectively: once, few, many, or a class where the clone is expanded.

d_gene: .
v_gene: TRBV12-3/TRBV12-4
abundance: .
j_gene: TRBJ2-5
CDR3nt: TGTGCCAGCAGCCCCAGGGTGAGGGAGACCCAGTACTTC
CDR3aa: CASSPRVRETQYF

d_gene: .
v_gene: TRBV3-1
abundance: many
j_gene: TRBJ2-1
CDR3nt: TGTGCCAGCAGCCAAGACTGGGATGAGCAGTTCTTC
CDR3aa: CASSQDWDEQFF

d_gene: TRBD2
v_gene: TRBV4-2
abundance: medium-sized
j_gene: TRBJ2-7
CDR3nt: TGTGCCAGCAGCCAAGATTCAGGACTAGCGGGCGAGCAGTACTTC
CDR3aa: CASSQDSGLAGEQYF

d_gene: TRBD2
v_gene: TRBV29-1
abundance: few
j_gene: TRBJ2-7
CDR3nt: TGCAGCGTGGGGGGGGGACCGTTGACCTACGAGCAGTACTTC
CDR3aa: CSVGGGPLTYEQYF

d_gene: .
v_gene: TRBV5-6
abundance: .
j_gene: TRBJ2-3
CDR3nt: TGTGCCAGCAGCTCGGCGGGTGGTACGCAGTATTTT
CDR3aa: CASSSAGGTQYF

d_gene: .
v_gene: TRBV7-9
abundance: .
j_gene: TRBJ1-2
CDR3nt: TGTGCCAGCAGCCCCCCCGGGGGTGAGGGCTATGGCTACACCTTC
CDR3aa: CASSPPGGEGYGYTF

d_gene: TRBD2
v_gene: TRBV20-1
abundance: few
j_gene: TRBJ2-3
CDR3nt: TGCAGTGCTAGCTCGGGGGGAACAGATACGCAGTATTTT
CDR3aa: CSASSGGTDTQYF

d_gene: .
v_gene: TRBV5-1
abundance: .
j_gene: TRBJ2-7
CDR3nt: TGCGCCAGCGGAGAGGTAGCGACCTACGAGCAGTACTTC
CDR3aa: CASGEVATYEQYF

d_gene: .
v_gene: TRBV3-1
abundance: .
j_gene: TRBJ2-3
CDR3nt: TGTGCCAGCAGCCAAGATGCGGCCACAGATACGCAGTATTTT
CDR3aa: CASSQDAATDTQYF

d_gene: TRBD2
v_gene: TRBV6-1
abundance: .
j_gene: TRBJ2-2
CDR3nt: TGTGCCAGCAAGAGACTAGCGGGAGAGGTCGGGGAGCTGTTTTTT
CDR3aa: CASKRLAGEVGELFF

d_gene: .
v_gene: TRBV6-2/TRBV6-3
abundance: few
j_gene: TRBJ2-5
CDR3nt: TGTGCCAGCAGCGAGAGGGTCCAAGAGACCCAGTACTTC
CDR3aa: CASSERVQETQYF

d_gene: .
v_gene: TRBV4-1
abundance: .
j_gene: TRBJ2-3
CDR3nt: TGCGCCAGCAGCCAAGTCTTTCCCGGGGGCACAGATACGCAGTATTTT
CDR3aa: CASSQVFPGGTDTQYF

d_gene: TRBD1
v_gene: TRBV7-9
abundance: .
j_gene: TRBJ2-7
CDR3nt: TGTGCCAGCAGCTTAGCGCGGACAGGTTCCTACGAGCAGTACTTC
CDR3aa: CASSLARTGSYEQYF

d_gene: .
v_gene: TRBV19
abundance: .
j_gene: TRBJ1-5
CDR3nt: TGTGCCAGTAGTATGGCTTACGGGCAGCCCCAGCATTTT
CDR3aa: CASSMAYGQPQHF

d_gene: TRBD1
v_gene: TRBV3-1
abundance: .
j_gene: TRBJ1-5
CDR3nt: TGTGCCACCAGCCTGGGGACAGGGGGCTATCAGCCCCAGCATTTT
CDR3aa: CATSLGTGGYQPQHF

d_gene: .
v_gene: TRBV5-1
abundance: .
j_gene: TRBJ2-1
CDR3nt: TGCGCCAGCAGCTTAGGAGGCCCTACCCCCTACAATGAGCAGTTCTTC
CDR3aa: CASSLGGPTPYNEQFF

d_gene: .
v_gene: TRBV10-3
abundance: .
j_gene: TRBJ2-1
CDR3nt: TGTGCCATCAGTGAGTCGACAGTACCCTACAATGAGCAGTTCTTC
CDR3aa: CAISESTVPYNEQFF

d_gene: .
v_gene: TRBV6-1
abundance: few
j_gene: TRBJ1-1
CDR3nt: TGTGCCAGCAATCCCGGGGGGAGGTTCAGGAACACTGAAGCTTTCTTT
CDR3aa: CASNPGGRFRNTEAFF

d_gene: .
v_gene: TRBV6-2/TRBV6-3
abundance: .
j_gene: TRBJ1-6
CDR3nt: TGTGCCAGCAGGACCGGGACAATCGGGCCCCTCCACTTT
CDR3aa: CASRTGTIGPLHF

d_gene: TRBD1
v_gene: TRBV11-2
abundance: many
j_gene: TRBJ2-7
CDR3nt: TGTGCCAGCAGCCTCGGACAGGGTATCTCCTACGAGCAGTACTTC
CDR3aa: CASSLGQGISYEQYF

d_gene: .
v_gene: TRBV7-9
abundance: .
j_gene: TRBJ1-2
CDR3nt: TGTGCCAGCAGTTCAAGGGCGGATGGAGGCTACACCTTC
CDR3aa: CASSSRADGGYTF

d_gene: .
v_gene: TRBV3-1
abundance: .
j_gene: TRBJ2-3
CDR3nt: TGTGCCAGCAGCCAAGGTATCGCACGGGGGCCCCGGGATACGCAGTATTTT
CDR3aa: CASSQGIARGPRDTQYF

d_gene: TRBD2
v_gene: TRBV5-6
abundance: few
j_gene: TRBJ2-1
CDR3nt: TGTGCCAGCCTCGGGGCGGGAGGAAGGCAGTTCTTC
CDR3aa: CASLGAGGRQFF

d_gene: .
v_gene: TRBV12-3/TRBV12-4
abundance: many
j_gene: TRBJ1-1
CDR3nt: TGTGCCAGCAGTCTCCTCAGGAATGAAGCTTTCTTT
CDR3aa: CASSLLRNEAFF

d_gene: .
v_gene: TRBV4-2
abundance: many
j_gene: TRBJ2-7
CDR3nt: TGTGCCAGCAGCCAGGGCACCTCCTACGAGCAGTACTTC
CDR3aa: CASSQGTSYEQYF

d_gene: TRBD1
v_gene: TRBV15
abundance: .
j_gene: TRBJ1-1
CDR3nt: TGTGCCACCAGCAGTACAGGGGGCGCACGGACTGAAGCTTTCTTT
CDR3aa: CATSSTGGARTEAFF

d_gene: TRBD1
v_gene: TRBV14
abundance: .
j_gene: TRBJ2-1
CDR3nt: TGTGCCAGCAGCGAACAGGGGGTCTTAGGCCACAATGAGCAGTTCTTC
CDR3aa: CASSEQGVLGHNEQFF

d_gene: .
v_gene: TRBV30
abundance: .
j_gene: TRBJ2-7
CDR3nt: TGTGCCTGGAGTGACGGACTTTACGAGCAGTACTTC
CDR3aa: CAWSDGLYEQYF

d_gene: TRBD2
v_gene: TRBV10-1
abundance: once
j_gene: TRBJ2-1
CDR3nt: TGCGCCAGCAGCTCCGGGACTAGCGGGGAGAGCTCCTACAATGAGCAGTTCTTC
CDR3aa: CASSSGTSGESSYNEQFF